This note documents a single T cell receptor (beta chain) sequence. The data were produced by immunoSEQ multiplex PCR, yet TCRdb's version contains in-frame clones alone and is incomplete. The sample has approximately 27,000 clones; less than 90% are singletons. The entry originates in a study of T cell changes during pregnancy in multiple sclerosis. Germline V gene sequence: CDR1 LNHDA, CDR2 SQIVND (reference sequence). Trimming cost V 0 bases and J 8 bases, with 25 bases left between them. The CDR3 covers 19 residues. The rearrangement joins TRBV19 to TRBJ1-4; D call uncertain. Specimen: CD8+ T cells from peripheral blood mononuclear cells, collected before pregnancy. The TCR sequence derives from a female donor with multiple sclerosis, enrolled in a pregnancy study. The CDR3 protein is CASSIDLSSGRPLREKLFF. The CDR3 DNA is TGTGCCAGTAGTATAGATCTCAGCTCCGGGAGACCCCTGAGAGAAAAACTGTTTTTT.